This T cell receptor (beta chain) was captured in a study of regulatory T cells in long-lasting Graves disease (dated by TCRdb to about 2021). Regarding the complete study: Persistent Graves' disease meant more than 5 years of antithyroid drug treatment with TSH receptor autoantibodies that stayed positive. Patients with persistent Graves' disease were compared with patients with newly diagnosed Graves' disease using TCR sequencing and RNA sequencing of peripheral blood. The study took place in China and was registered as a clinical trial. A total of roughly 33 samples underwent TCR sequencing: around 13 from persistent and about 20 from newly diagnosed Graves' disease patients. In the clinical cohort, patients with persistent Graves' disease had used antithyroid drugs for an average of roughly 10 years.

The CDR3 contains 15 residues, cysteine and phenylalanine counted. The read is trimmed to its CDR3 DNA, 45 bases read in frame from base 1. The junction shows trimming of 4 bases on V and 1 base on J, plus 14 bases between the germline ends. The germline V gene specifies SGHRS as CDR1 and YFSETQ as CDR2. Library preparation employed multiplex PCR. Instrument on record: Illumina HiSeq 4000. To build TCR beta libraries, CDR3 regions were amplified by Arm-PCR using iRepertoire HTBI primers. Before sequencing, the PCR products went through gel purification. In the source study's methods: Across samples, 62 TRBV and 13 to 15 TRBJ segments were identified and used for gene usage analysis of CDR3 amino acid clonotypes. COPE and FqMerger were used to merge filtered high-quality paired reads into contigs. Contigs were aligned with BLAST to IMGT TRBV, TRBD and TRBJ reference genes, and CDR3 was defined per IMGT. Clonotypes above 0.1% frequency were classified as highly expanded clones. Shannon entropy served as the measure of repertoire diversity, while the Gini coefficient captured V-J evenness. Clonotypes shared by more than one individual were considered public. TCRdb took the public reads, trimmed them with fastp at Q25, ran MiXCR for clone calling and kept in-frame beta chains. A single entry per CDR3 protein holds the most common genes and DNA from its merged rows. The V and J calls follow TCRdb's processing rather than the paper's. The sample table contains 600,000 to 800,000 distinct CDR3 sequences; only one count was recorded for about 30% of them. The top ten clonotypes cover under 55% of the sample.

Points on this clonotype: Its antigen has not been determined. Base quality data are lacking; no much larger clone is found one base away.

The sample's time point label, in plain terms: persistent/refractory GD, antithyroid drugs over 5 years with positive TRAb. For both TCR sequencing and RNA sequencing, RNA was extracted from PBMCs using TRIzol. Graves' disease was diagnosed according to American Thyroid Association guidelines. Patients were recruited from an endocrinology department in Xi'an, China. Each patient gave roughly 10 milliliters of peripheral blood, collected in an EDTA anticoagulant tube. Ficoll Paque Plus density gradient separation was used to isolate PBMCs, and no further T cell sorting was performed. An Agilent 2100 Bioanalyzer and agarose gel were used to assess RNA quality, and a NanoDrop 2000 was used to measure RNA concentration. The paper as a whole reports these results and caveats: The authors noted that the small sample size was a limitation that may lower accuracy. Compared with newly diagnosed patients, persistent Graves' disease patients had lower TCR Shannon entropy and fewer highly expanded clones, which suggests clonal expansion. Persistent patients shared more public clonotypes among themselves (around 2,500) than newly diagnosed patients did (approximately 970). Because the primary lesion, thyroid tissue, could not be accessed, the study looked at peripheral blood alone. TRBV28, TRBJ1-2 and TRBJ2-5 were preferentially used in persistent disease, while TRBV20-1 and TRBJ2-1 were favored in newly diagnosed disease. Sequencing and analysis were restricted to the TCR beta chain.

The chain joins TRBV5-1 to TRBJ1-1, with the identity of the D gene unclear. This TCR was recovered from a female donor with Graves disease. Sequencing used peripheral blood mononuclear cells (PBMCs), obtained when the disease was refractory, from a patient treated with antithyroid drugs. The CDR3 region has the sequence CASSALGGQNTEAFF. Here is the DNA: TGCGCCAGCAGCGCCCTGGGTGGGCAGAACACTGAAGCTTTCTTT.